This TCR beta chain is from a study of T-cell memory formation after mild COVID-19. Study-wide results and limits: The second-wave clones peaking on day 37 were not confirmed as SARS-CoV-2-specific.

This CDR3 has 13 amino acids. Trimming pared 10 bases from V and 3 bases from J, leaving 15 bases between. The germline V gene encodes CDR1 SGHRS and CDR2 YFSETQ. TCRdb ran MiXCR on the 5' RACE reads and lists one entry per CDR3 protein. The sample yields about 470,000 distinct CDR3 sequences, nearly 25% seen once. Regarding this clonotype: The antigen is undetermined.

This receptor was obtained from an adult woman who had mild COVID-19 (a few samples of this study predate the infection). Cell type and time point are not known. The gene calls are TRBV5-1 and TRBJ2-3; D remains unclear. The sample taken for sequencing was PBMCs or a T cell subset sorted from them (not recorded which). Written as DNA, the CDR3 is TGCGCCTGCAACGGGCCCGATACAGATACGCAGTATTTT. Residues: CACNGPDTDTQYF. The whole variable domain, remainder taken from reference TRBV5-1 and TRBJ2-3, is KAGVTQTPRYLIKTRGQQVTLSCSPISGHRSVSWYQQTPGQGLQFLFEYFSETQRNKGNFPGRFSGRQFSNSRSEMNVSTLELGDSALYLCACNGPDTDTQYFGPGTRLTVL.